This TCR beta chain was recovered during a study of blood T cell repertoires in COVID-19. Seattle's cohort entered during active infection and was followed longitudinally. The CDR3 spans 14 residues. Deletions cut 3 bases from V and 3 bases from J, with 9 bases between. Looked up from germline, CDR1 is SGHTA and CDR2 is FQGTGA. The protocol was immunoSEQ multiplex PCR, while the TCRdb copy is restricted to in-frame clones and leaves out a portion. The repertoire has 250,000 to 350,000 clones, roughly 84% of them found once; the top ten carry 0.85% to 1%. The gene calls are TRBV7-3 and TRBJ1-5, with D tentatively TRBD1 (5 bases). The source material was peripheral blood. The sequence was collected from a human donor with COVID-19, enrolled during active disease. The donor label of this sample is uncertain. The DNA for the CDR3 is TGTGCCAGCAGCTTGGGCGGGGCCAATCAGCCCCAGCATTTT. This encodes CASSLGGANQPQHF.